This T cell receptor beta chain came from a study of regulatory T cells in long-lasting Graves disease. Across the study: Graves' patients (newly diagnosed) had been on antithyroid drugs under 3 months.

Sample time point: newly diagnosed GD, antithyroid drugs for less than 3 months. Preparation of the TCR library used RNA extracted from PBMCs. The patients included were those that came from an endocrinology department in Xi'an, China. Relying on iRepertoire HTBI primers and Arm-PCR of CDR3 regions, the team built TCR beta libraries. TCRdb recomputed calls from the multiplex PCR reads with MiXCR, one row per CDR3 protein. Altogether hundreds of thousands of distinct CDR3 sequences are present, approximately 15% being singletons, with the ten largest covering approximately 30%. Regarding the study as a whole: With approximately 2,800 shared public clonotypes, persistent patients exceeded new patients, who shared about a thousand.

The table lists this clonotype with a few counts. Its antigen is unidentified. V was pared by 3 bases and J by 2 bases, with 11 bases between. This CDR3 has 15 amino acids. Germline CDR1 and CDR2: KGHDR and SFDVKD. This sample was also put to use in a study of T cells in Graves' hyperthyroidism and ophthalmopathy. Turning to that study: A model of 13 V-J features distinguished ophthalmopathy from stable hyperthyroidism.

The TCR was taken from a man between 40 and 49 years old with Graves disease. The rearrangement links TRBV24-1 to TRBJ2-3, with D perhaps matching TRBD2 (6 bases). The sequences come from peripheral blood mononuclear cells (PBMCs), collected at new diagnosis, from a patient treated with antithyroid drugs. DNA of the CDR3: TGTGCCACCAGTGATCCCGGGACTTCCACAGATACGCAGTATTTT. Its translation: CATSDPGTSTDTQYF.